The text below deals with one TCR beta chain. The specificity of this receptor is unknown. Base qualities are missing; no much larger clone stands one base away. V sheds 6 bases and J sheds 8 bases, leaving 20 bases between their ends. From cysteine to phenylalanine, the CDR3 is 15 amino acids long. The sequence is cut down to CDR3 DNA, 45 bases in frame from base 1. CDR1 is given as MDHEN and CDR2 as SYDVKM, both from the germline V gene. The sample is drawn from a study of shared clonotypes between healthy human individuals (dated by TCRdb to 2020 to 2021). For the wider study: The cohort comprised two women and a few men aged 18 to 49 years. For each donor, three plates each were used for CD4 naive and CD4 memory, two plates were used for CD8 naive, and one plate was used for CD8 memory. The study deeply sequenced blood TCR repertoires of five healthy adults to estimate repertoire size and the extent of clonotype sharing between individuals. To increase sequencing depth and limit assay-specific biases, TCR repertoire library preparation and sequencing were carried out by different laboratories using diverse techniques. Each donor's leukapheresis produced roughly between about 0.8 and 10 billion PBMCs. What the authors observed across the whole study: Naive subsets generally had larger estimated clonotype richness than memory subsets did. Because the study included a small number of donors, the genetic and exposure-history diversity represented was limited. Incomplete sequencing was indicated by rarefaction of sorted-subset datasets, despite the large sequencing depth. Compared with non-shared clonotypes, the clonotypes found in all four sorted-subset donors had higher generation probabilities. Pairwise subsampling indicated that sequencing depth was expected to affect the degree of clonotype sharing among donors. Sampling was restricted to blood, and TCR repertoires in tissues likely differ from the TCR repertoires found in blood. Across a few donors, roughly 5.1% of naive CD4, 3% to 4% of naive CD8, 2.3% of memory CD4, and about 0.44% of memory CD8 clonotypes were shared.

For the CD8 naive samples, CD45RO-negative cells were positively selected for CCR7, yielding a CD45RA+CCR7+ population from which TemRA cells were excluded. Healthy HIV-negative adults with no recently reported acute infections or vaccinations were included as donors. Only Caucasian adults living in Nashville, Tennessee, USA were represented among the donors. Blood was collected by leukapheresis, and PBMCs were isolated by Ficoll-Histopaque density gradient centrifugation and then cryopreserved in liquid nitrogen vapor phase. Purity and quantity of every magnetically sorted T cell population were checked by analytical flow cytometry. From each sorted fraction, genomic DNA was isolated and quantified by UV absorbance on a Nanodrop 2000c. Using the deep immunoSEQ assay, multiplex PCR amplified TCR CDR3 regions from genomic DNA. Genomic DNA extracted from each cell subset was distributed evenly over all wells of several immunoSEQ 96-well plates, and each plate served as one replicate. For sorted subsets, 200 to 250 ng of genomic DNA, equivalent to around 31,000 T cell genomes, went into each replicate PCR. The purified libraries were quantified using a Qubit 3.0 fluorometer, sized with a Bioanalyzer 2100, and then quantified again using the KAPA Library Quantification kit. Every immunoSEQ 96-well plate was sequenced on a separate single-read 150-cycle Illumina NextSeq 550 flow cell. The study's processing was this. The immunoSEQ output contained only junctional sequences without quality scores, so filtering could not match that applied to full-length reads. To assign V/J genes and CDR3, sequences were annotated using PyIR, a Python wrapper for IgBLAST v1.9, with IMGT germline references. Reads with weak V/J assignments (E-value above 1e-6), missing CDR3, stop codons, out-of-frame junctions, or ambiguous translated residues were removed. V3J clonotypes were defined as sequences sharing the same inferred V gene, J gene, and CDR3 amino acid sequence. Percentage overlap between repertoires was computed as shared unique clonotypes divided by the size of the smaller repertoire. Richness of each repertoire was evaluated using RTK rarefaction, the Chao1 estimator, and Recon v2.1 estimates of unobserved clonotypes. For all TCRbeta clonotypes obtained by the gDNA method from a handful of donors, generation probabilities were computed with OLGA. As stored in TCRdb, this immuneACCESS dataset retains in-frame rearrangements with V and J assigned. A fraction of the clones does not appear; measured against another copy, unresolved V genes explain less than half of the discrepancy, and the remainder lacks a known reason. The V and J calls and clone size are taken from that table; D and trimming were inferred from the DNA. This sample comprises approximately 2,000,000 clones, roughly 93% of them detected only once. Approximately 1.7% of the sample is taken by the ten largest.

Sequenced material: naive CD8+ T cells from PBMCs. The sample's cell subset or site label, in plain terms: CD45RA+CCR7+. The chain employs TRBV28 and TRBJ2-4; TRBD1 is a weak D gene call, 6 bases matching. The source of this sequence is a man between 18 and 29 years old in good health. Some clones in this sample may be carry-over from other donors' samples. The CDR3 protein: CASSFNPGVGDIQYF. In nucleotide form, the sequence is TGTGCCAGCAGCTTTAATCCAGGGGTTGGGGACATTCAGTACTTC.